This T cell receptor beta chain was identified in a study of preoperative IRX-2 immunotherapy in early breast cancer. Treatment given: preoperative locoregional IRX-2 cytokine immunotherapy. This phase Ib study tested locoregional IRX-2 cytokine immunotherapy given before surgery. Repertoires were generated with immunoSEQ multiplex PCR, while TCRdb's copy carries only in-frame clones and drops some. This sample has roughly 99,000 clones, with 80% to 90% found just once. This CDR3 is built from 15 residues. Germline CDR1 MDHEN, CDR2 SYDVKM. J was trimmed by 4 bases and V by 6 bases; bases with no gene match: 10.

The clonotype originates from a human donor with breast cancer. The input for sequencing was tumor tissue, taken after IRX-2 immunotherapy. The chain has TRBV28 and TRBJ1-1, with 8 bases identical to TRBD1. The CDR3 DNA reads TGTGCCAGCAGACCCTACAGGGGGAGGAGCACTGAAGCTTTCTTT. Its translation: CASRPYRGRSTEAFF.